This T cell receptor (beta chain) was sequenced for a study of shared clonotypes between healthy human individuals. TCRdb's table, derived via immunoSEQ multiplex PCR, lists solely in-frame clones and lacks some. The table includes roughly 1,600,000 clones, around 98.5% detected once. Sequencing input: naive CD4+ T cells sorted from blood. Sample subset: CD45RA+ positively selected. The sequence was collected from a man aged 30 to 45 in good health.

The CDR3 DNA sequence: TGCGCCAGCAGCTTGACGCTTTACTCCTACGAGCAGTACTTC. This sequence encodes CASSLTLYSYEQYF. The chain is built from TRBV5-1 and TRBJ2-7; D unclear. Germline loops: CDR1 SGHRS, CDR2 YFSETQ. The CDR3 has 14 residues. V gave up 1 base and J gave up 0 bases, with 8 bases separating them.